A single sample is the source of the 27 T cell receptor beta chains below, sequenced in a study of graft-versus-host responses after intestinal transplantation. These receptors are not linked to any known antigen. Measured with immunoSEQ multiplex PCR; TCRdb has only the in-frame clones, and not every one. The repertoire has some 64,000 clones, 90% of them found once; the top ten carry 1.7%. Specimen: unstimulated CD8+ T cells sorted from spleen or lymph node cells, collected before transplant. The receptors were sampled from a human donor who was the organ donor for an intestinal transplant.

This clone has just one count. The chain couples TRBV4-1 to TRBJ1-5; D remains unclear. Germline loops: CDR1 MGHRA, CDR2 YSYEKL. The CDR3 length is 15 residues. The V end was cut by 4 bases, the J end by 4 bases, with 14 bases between. The CDR3 nucleotides are TGCGCCAGCAGCCCGGAGGAGAGGGAGAATCAGCCCCAGCATTTT. It codes for CASSPEERENQPQHF.

The V and J genes are TRBV10-1 and TRBJ1-5; no clear D. The CDR3 consists of 13 residues. The germline V gene has CDR1 WNHNN and CDR2 SYGVQD (reference sequence). The ends were cut back, 3 bases at V and 6 bases at J, with 9 bases in the middle. CDR3 residues: CASSEAGTQPQHF. The CDR3 bases are TGCGCCAGCAGTGAAGCGGGAACTCAGCCCCAGCATTTT.

The chain is built from TRBV10-3 and TRBJ1-2; TRBD1 is a possible D gene (6 bases). Trimming cost V 6 bases and J 7 bases, with 18 bases left between them. CDR1 is ENHRY, CDR2 SYGVKD, per germline. This CDR3 has 14 residues. CDR3 residues: CAISRFRGRGGYTF. For the CDR3, the DNA is TGTGCCATCAGCCGATTCAGGGGTAGGGGTGGCTACACCTTC.

The V and J genes are TRBV28 and TRBJ1-1; the D is unclear. The CDR3 has 11 residues. V was clipped by 3 bases and J by 8 bases, with 7 bases between them. CDR1 is MDHEN and CDR2 is SYDVKM in the germline V gene. The CDR3 sequence: CASSFGVEAFF. For the CDR3, the DNA is TGTGCCAGCAGTTTCGGGGTCGAAGCTTTCTTT.

This rearrangement joins TRBV19 to TRBJ1-2, with 7 bases fitting TRBD1. V lost 8 bases to trimming and J lost 1 base; unmatched junction nucleotides: 4. This CDR3 has 13 residues. From germline, CDR1 is LNHDA and CDR2 SQIVND (reference sequence). This CDR3 is CASRQGGNYGYTF. Written as DNA, the CDR3 is TGTGCCAGTCGCCAGGGGGGTAACTATGGCTACACCTTC.

The chain uses TRBV11-2 and TRBJ2-1; 11 nucleotides align to TRBD2. The germline CDR1 and CDR2 sequences are SGHAT and FQNNGV. The CDR3 totals 16 residues. The J segment lost 3 bases and the V segment lost 2 bases, leaving 3 bases of the junction unmatched. This chain's CDR3 is CASSLIAGGDYNEQFF. For the CDR3, the DNA is TGTGCCAGCAGCTTAATAGCGGGAGGGGACTACAATGAGCAGTTCTTC.

The J gene is TRBJ2-1, the V gene TRBV6-1, with TRBD1 as a possible D gene (6 bases). V was trimmed by 11 bases and J by 5 bases, leaving 16 bases between them. The CDR3 covers 13 residues. Germline CDR1 reads MNHNS; CDR2 reads SASEGT. CDR3 sequence reads: CASGQDRNNEQFF. The CDR3 coding sequence is TGTGCCTCGGGACAAGACAGAAACAATGAGCAGTTCTTC.

The chain recombines TRBV29-1 with TRBJ2-7; tentative D call: TRBD1 (5 bases). Looked up from germline, CDR1 is SQVTM and CDR2 is ANQGSEA. The CDR3 sequence is 16 residues long. Trimming removed 5 bases at V and 5 bases at J, with 25 bases between. This CDR3 reads CSVLETGPLALDEQYF. The CDR3 DNA reads as TGCAGCGTTCTCGAAACAGGCCCCCTGGCTCTCGACGAGCAGTACTTC.

The chain recombines TRBV6-1 with TRBJ2-5; 7 bases line up with TRBD2. Looked up from germline, CDR1 is MNHNS and CDR2 is SASEGT. The CDR3 spans 15 residues. Trimming at V came to 11 bases and at J to 1 base, leaving 13 bases not matched to a gene. DNA of the CDR3: TGTGCCGGTTCGTCGGGAGCGGGGACCCAAGAGACCCAGTACTTC. It encodes CAGSSGAGTQETQYF.

The chain combines TRBV27 with TRBJ2-1, with D possibly matching TRBD2 (5 bases). The CDR3 sequence is 14 residues long. V was shortened by 5 bases and J by 1 base, with 9 bases between the two germline ends. Germline V lookup: CDR1 MNHEY, CDR2 SMNVEV (reference sequence). In DNA form, the CDR3 reads TGTGCCAGCAGTGGACTTCTATCCTACAATGAGCAGTTCTTC. Protein sequence: CASSGLLSYNEQFF.

CDR3 nucleotides: TGTGCCTGGAGTACCCGGGGGGAATACTACACAGATACGCAGTATTTT. It specifies CAWSTRGEYYTDTQYF. J is TRBJ2-3 and V is TRBV30; 7 bases match TRBD2. V shed 2 bases and J 2 bases; nucleotides not matched to a gene: 10. The CDR3 has 16 amino acids. Per germline, CDR1 GTSNPN and CDR2 SVGIG (reference sequence).

The chain couples TRBV29-1 to TRBJ2-7; 11 bases are a match to TRBD2. The CDR3 runs to 15 residues. Trimming removed 5 bases from V and 3 bases from J; junction bases left unmatched: 9. The V gene's germline CDR1 is SQVTM and CDR2 ANQGSEA. The chain's CDR3 is CSVTSGSSTLYEQYF. In DNA, the CDR3 is TGCAGCGTTACTAGCGGGAGTTCGACCCTCTACGAGCAGTACTTC.

V is TRBV2 and J is TRBJ2-7; perhaps TRBD2 as D (6 bases). V lost 6 bases to trimming and J lost 4 bases, with 10 bases between them. The CDR3 covers 12 residues. CDR1 is SNHLY, CDR2 FYNNEI, per germline. CDR3: CASSPGSYEQYF. CDR3 nucleotides: TGTGCCAGCAGCCCCGGGAGTTACGAGCAGTACTTC.

This clone was seen only a few times. The gene calls are TRBV30 and TRBJ2-2; the match to TRBD2 covers 8 bases. The V gene end was trimmed by 2 bases and the J gene end by 7 bases; junction bases not matched to a gene: 9. This CDR3 is 15 amino acids long. Germline V gene data show CDR1 as GTSNPN and CDR2 as SVGIG (reference sequence). CDR3 amino acids: CAWSKAGVSSGELFF. The CDR3 bases are TGTGCCTGGAGTAAAGCGGGAGTTTCCAGCGGGGAGCTGTTTTTT.

The V call is TRBV28, the J call TRBJ1-3; no clear D. V gave up 3 bases and J gave up 1 base, with 7 bases separating them. The V gene's germline CDR1 is MDHEN and CDR2 SYDVKM. The CDR3 consists of 14 residues. The CDR3 sequence: CASSFEESGNTIYF. CDR3 in DNA: TGTGCCAGCAGTTTTGAGGAATCTGGAAACACCATATATTTT.

This chain connects TRBV7-7 to TRBJ2-2, with 9 nucleotides matching TRBD2. Looked up from germline, CDR1 is SSHAT and CDR2 is FNYEAQ (reference sequence). The CDR3 sequence is 13 residues long. Here the CDR3 reads CASGRLNTGELFF. Written as DNA, the CDR3 is TGTGCTAGCGGGAGATTGAACACCGGGGAGCTGTTTTTT.

DNA for the CDR3: TGTGCCAGCAGTTCCAGCGGGAACGCCTACAATGAGCAGTTCTTC. Translation: CASSSSGNAYNEQFF. The chain carries TRBV28 and TRBJ2-1; 7 bases align to TRBD2. The V segment lost 4 bases and the J segment 2 bases; nucleotides outside the gene matches: 5. Per germline, CDR1 MDHEN and CDR2 SYDVKM. The CDR3 runs to 15 residues.

The genes are TRBV27 and TRBJ2-2; 11 positions match TRBD1. Germline V lookup: CDR1 MNHEY, CDR2 SMNVEV (reference sequence). J was trimmed by 5 bases and V by 3 bases; bases with no gene match: 8. There are 17 residues in the CDR3. CDR3 protein: CASSFAPGQGGTGELFF. Written as DNA, the CDR3 is TGTGCCAGCAGTTTCGCCCCGGGACAGGGGGGTACCGGGGAGCTGTTTTTT.

CDR3 region: CASSLEDRTGTSYEQYF. The CDR3 DNA follows: TGTGCCAGCAGCTTAGAAGACCGGACAGGGACGTCCTACGAGCAGTACTTC. V and J are TRBV7-2 and TRBJ2-7; 8 positions agree with TRBD1. CDR1 is SGHTA, CDR2 FQGNSA, per germline. V dropped 1 base and J dropped 1; count of bases not matched to a gene: 9. The CDR3 consists of 17 residues.

The V call is TRBV27, the J call TRBJ2-1, with 7 bases that match TRBD1. CDR1 and CDR2 (germline): MNHEY, SMNVEV (reference sequence). The CDR3 loop spans 14 amino acids. V was clipped by 8 bases and J by 8 bases; unmatched bases: 12. CDR3: CASYAITGDDEQFF. CDR3 sequence (DNA): TGTGCCAGCTACGCGATTACAGGGGATGATGAGCAGTTCTTC.

The gene calls are TRBV4-1 and TRBJ2-7; D is unresolved. Trimming took off 0 bases at V and 3 bases at J, with 12 bases between the two ends. CDR3 length equals 15 residues. The germline gives CDR1 MGHRA, CDR2 YSYEKL. This chain's CDR3 is CASSQDESGSYEQYF. The CDR3 DNA follows: TGCGCCAGCAGCCAAGATGAGTCAGGTAGCTACGAGCAGTACTTC.

This rearrangement joins TRBV5-1 to TRBJ2-2, with 7 bases matching TRBD2. In germline, CDR1 is SGHRS, CDR2 YFSETQ. The junction had 5 bases not matched to a gene; V was cut back by 0 bases and J by 6 bases. This CDR3 contains 15 residues. CDR3 residues: CASSLDLAVAGELFF. In DNA form, the CDR3 reads TGCGCCAGCAGCTTGGACCTAGCGGTTGCCGGGGAGCTGTTTTTT.

The chain carries TRBV18 and TRBJ1-4; a weak D match, TRBD1 (6 bases). V dropped 8 bases and J dropped 4 bases, with 17 bases sitting between them. The CDR3 contains 15 residues. Per the germline V gene, CDR1 is KGHSH and CDR2 is LQKENI. The CDR3, as DNA: TGTGCCAGCCAACGTGGGGGCTTAGTTAATGAAAAACTGTTTTTT. Translating it yields CASQRGGLVNEKLFF.

The genes are TRBV9 and TRBJ2-1; 15 positions agree with TRBD2. With V trimmed by 3 bases and J by 9 bases, 1 base remained unmatched. CDR1 and CDR2 (germline): SGDLS, YYNGEE. The CDR3 is 14 residues long. CDR3 DNA sequence: TGTGCCAGCAGCGCGGGACTAGCGGGAGGTGAGCAGTTCTTC. It translates to CASSAGLAGGEQFF.

V gene TRBV9 combines with J gene TRBJ2-7; TRBD1 matches 10 bases. Germline trimming cut 4 bases from V and 3 bases from J; bases unmatched to any gene: 4. CDR1 and CDR2 from the germline V gene are SGDLS and YYNGEE. The CDR3 spans 14 residues. Here the CDR3 reads CASSRTGGDYEQYF. The CDR3 DNA sequence: TGTGCCAGCAGCAGGACAGGGGGAGACTACGAGCAGTACTTC.

The rearrangement joins TRBV28 to TRBJ2-7, with no clear D. Germline V lookup: CDR1 MDHEN, CDR2 SYDVKM. V shed 4 bases and J shed 3 bases, with 25 bases lying between them. The CDR3 has 18 amino acids. CDR3 DNA: TGTGCCAGCAGTTGCGAACCCCCAGGCTTTCCCTACCTCTACGAGCAGTACTTC. Translating it yields CASSCEPPGFPYLYEQYF. The entire variable domain, with the rest obtained from reference TRBV28 and TRBJ2-7, is as follows: DVKVTQSSRYLVKRTGEKVFLECVQDMDHENMFWYRQDPGLGLRLIYFSYDVKMKEKGDIPEGYSVSREKKERFSLILESASTNQTSMYLCASSCEPPGFPYLYEQYFGPGTRLTVT.

This chain joins TRBV9 and TRBJ2-7; possible D gene TRBD2, 7 bases. V was shortened by 4 bases and J by 7 bases, with 15 bases between the two germline ends. Germline CDR1 and CDR2: SGDLS and YYNGEE. CDR3 length: 13 amino acids. CDR3: CASSLGGPGEQYF. CDR3 nucleotides: TGTGCCAGCAGCCTGGGGGGGCCGGGGGAGCAGTACTTC. The full variable domain, in which reference TRBV9 and TRBJ2-7 provide the parts outside the CDR3, is DSGVTQTPKHLITATGQRVTLRCSPRSGDLSVYWYQQSLDQGLQFLIQYYNGEERAKGNILERFSAQQFPDLHSELNLSSLELGDSALYFCASSLGGPGEQYFGPGTRLTVT.